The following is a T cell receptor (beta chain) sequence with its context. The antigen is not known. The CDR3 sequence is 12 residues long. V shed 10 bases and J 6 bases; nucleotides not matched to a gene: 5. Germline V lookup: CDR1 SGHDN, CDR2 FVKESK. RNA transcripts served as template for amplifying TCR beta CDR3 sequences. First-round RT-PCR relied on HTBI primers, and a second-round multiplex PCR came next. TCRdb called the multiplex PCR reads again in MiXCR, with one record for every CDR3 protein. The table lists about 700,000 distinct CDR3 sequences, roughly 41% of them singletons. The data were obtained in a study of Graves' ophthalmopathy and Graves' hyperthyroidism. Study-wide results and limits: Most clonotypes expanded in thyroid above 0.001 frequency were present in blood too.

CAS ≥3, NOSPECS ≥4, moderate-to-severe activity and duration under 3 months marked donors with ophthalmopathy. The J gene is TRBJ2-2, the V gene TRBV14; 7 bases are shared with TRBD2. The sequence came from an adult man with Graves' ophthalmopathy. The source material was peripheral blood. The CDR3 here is CAIVGGSGELFF. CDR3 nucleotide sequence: TGTGCCATTGTGGGGGGGTCCGGGGAGCTGTTTTTT.